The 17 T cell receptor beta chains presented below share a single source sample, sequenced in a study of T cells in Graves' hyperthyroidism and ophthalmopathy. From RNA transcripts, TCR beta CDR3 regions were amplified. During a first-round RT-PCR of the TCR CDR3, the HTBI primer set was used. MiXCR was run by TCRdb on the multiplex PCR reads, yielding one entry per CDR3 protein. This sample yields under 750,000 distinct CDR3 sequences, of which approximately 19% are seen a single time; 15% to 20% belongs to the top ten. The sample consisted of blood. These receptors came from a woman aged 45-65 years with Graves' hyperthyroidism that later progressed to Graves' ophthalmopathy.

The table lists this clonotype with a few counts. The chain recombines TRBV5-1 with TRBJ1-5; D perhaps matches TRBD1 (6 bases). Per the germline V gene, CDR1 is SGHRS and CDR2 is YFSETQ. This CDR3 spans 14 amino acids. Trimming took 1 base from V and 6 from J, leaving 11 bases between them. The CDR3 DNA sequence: TGCGCCAGCAGCTTGATGGACAGCGGTCAGCCCCAGCATTTT. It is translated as CASSLMDSGQPQHF.

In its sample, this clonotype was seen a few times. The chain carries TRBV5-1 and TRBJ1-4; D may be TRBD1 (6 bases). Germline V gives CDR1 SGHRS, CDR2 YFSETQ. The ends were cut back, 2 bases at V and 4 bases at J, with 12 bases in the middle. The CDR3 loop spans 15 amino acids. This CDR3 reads CASSFLQGGNEKLFF. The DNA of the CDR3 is TGCGCCAGCAGCTTCCTACAGGGTGGTAATGAAAAACTGTTTTTT.

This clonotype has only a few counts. The CDR3 DNA reads as TGTGCCAGCAGCAGGGAGGAGAACACCGGGGAGCTGTTTTTT. Translated, it gives CASSREENTGELFF. J is TRBJ2-2 and V is TRBV14; D might be TRBD2 (6 bases). V lost 5 bases and J 1 base, leaving 8 bases between the germline ends. Germline assignment: CDR1 SGHDN and CDR2 FVKESK. The CDR3 runs to 14 residues.

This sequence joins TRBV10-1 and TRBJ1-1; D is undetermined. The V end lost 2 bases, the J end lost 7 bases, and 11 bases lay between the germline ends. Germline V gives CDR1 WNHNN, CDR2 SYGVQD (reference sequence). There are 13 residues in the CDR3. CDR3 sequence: CASSENRAYEAFF. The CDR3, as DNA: TGCGCCAGCAGTGAGAACCGCGCGTATGAAGCTTTCTTT.

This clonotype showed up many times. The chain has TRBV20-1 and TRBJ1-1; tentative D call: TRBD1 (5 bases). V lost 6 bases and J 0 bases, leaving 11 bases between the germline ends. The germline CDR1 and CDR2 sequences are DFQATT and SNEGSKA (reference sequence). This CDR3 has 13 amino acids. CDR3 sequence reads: CSAAGRMNTEAFF. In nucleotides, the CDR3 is TGCAGTGCCGCAGGGAGGATGAACACTGAAGCTTTCTTT.

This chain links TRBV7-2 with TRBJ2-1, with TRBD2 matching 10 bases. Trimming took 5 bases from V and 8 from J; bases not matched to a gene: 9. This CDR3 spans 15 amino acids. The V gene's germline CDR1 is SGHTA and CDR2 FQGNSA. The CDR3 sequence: CASSPSGGASYEQFF. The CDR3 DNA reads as TGTGCCAGCAGCCCGAGCGGGGGGGCTTCCTATGAGCAGTTCTTC.

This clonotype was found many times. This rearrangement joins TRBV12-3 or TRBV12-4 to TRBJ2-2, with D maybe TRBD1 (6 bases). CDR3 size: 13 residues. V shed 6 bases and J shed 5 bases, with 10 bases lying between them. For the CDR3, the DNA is TGTGCCAGCAGAAACAGGGAGACCGGGGAGCTGTTTTTT. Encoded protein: CASRNRETGELFF.

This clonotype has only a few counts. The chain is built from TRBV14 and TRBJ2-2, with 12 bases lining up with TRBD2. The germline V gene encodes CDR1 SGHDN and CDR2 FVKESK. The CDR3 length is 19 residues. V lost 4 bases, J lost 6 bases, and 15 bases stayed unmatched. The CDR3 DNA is TGTGCCAGCAGCCCACACTTCCTAGCGGGGGGGCATCTTGCCGGGGAGCTGTTTTTT. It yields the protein CASSPHFLAGGHLAGELFF. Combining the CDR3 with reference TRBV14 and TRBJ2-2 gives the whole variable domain EAGVTQFPSHSVIEKGQTVTLRCDPISGHDNLYWYRRVMGKEIKFLLHFVKESKQDESGMPNNRFLAERTGGTYSTLKVQPAELEDSGVYFCASSPHFLAGGHLAGELFFGEGSRLTVL.

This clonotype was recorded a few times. The CDR3 protein is CASSIDRYNEAQYF. The CDR3, as DNA: TGTGCCAGTAGTATAGATCGCTACAATGAGGCGCAGTACTTC. This chain links TRBV19 with TRBJ2-5, with D unclear. The V end was cut by 0 bases, the J end by 11 bases, with 16 bases between. This CDR3 comprises 14 residues. The germline V gene has CDR1 LNHDA and CDR2 SQIVND (reference sequence).

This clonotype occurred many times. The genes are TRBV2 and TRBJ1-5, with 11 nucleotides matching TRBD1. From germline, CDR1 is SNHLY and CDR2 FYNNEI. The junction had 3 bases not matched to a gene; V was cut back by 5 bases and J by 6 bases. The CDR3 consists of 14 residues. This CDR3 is CASSWTGGIQPQHF. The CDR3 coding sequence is TGTGCCAGCAGTTGGACAGGGGGCATTCAGCCCCAGCATTTT.

CDR3 sequence reads: CASSQLDVESLHF. The DNA of the CDR3 is TGCGCCAGCAGCCAATTAGACGTTGAGTCCCTCCACTTT. The chain employs TRBV4-1 and TRBJ1-6, with no clear D. This CDR3 region has 13 residues. Germline V gives CDR1 MGHRA, CDR2 YSYEKL. V was cut by 2 bases and J by 14 bases, with 13 bases left in between.

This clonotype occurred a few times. The chain's CDR3 is CASSPLEGGSYGYTF. The CDR3 DNA sequence: TGTGCCAGCAGCCCCCTAGAGGGAGGCTCCTATGGCTACACCTTC. The rearrangement uses TRBV6-1 and TRBJ1-2, with no clear D. Per germline, CDR1 MNHNS and CDR2 SASEGT. The CDR3 totals 15 residues. Trimming removed 6 bases from V and 4 bases from J, with 18 bases in between.

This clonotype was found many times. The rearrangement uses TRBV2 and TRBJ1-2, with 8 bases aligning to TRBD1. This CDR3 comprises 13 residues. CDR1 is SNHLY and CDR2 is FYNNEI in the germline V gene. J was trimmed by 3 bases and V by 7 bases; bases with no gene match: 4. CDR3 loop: CASILDRDYGYTF. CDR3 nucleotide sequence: TGTGCCAGCATCCTGGACAGGGACTATGGCTACACCTTC.

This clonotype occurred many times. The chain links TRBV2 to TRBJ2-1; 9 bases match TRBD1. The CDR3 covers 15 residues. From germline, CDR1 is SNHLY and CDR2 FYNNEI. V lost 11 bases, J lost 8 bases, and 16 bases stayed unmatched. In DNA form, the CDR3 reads TGTGCCGGAGTCCGGGACAGGGTAGTTCGGGATGAGCAGTTCTTC. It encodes CAGVRDRVVRDEQFF.

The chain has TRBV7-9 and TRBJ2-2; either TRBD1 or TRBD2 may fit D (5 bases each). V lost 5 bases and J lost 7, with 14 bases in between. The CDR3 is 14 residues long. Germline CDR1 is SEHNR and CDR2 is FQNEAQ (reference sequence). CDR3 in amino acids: CASSPGTQGGELFF. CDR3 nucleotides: TGTGCCAGCAGCCCAGGGACCCAAGGCGGGGAGCTGTTTTTT.

The CDR3 sequence: CSATGLDFSNQPQHF. CDR3 in DNA: TGCAGTGCTACCGGACTGGATTTTAGCAATCAGCCCCAGCATTTT. The chain couples TRBV20-1 to TRBJ1-5; D is unclear. The CDR3 is made up of 15 amino acids. Germline V CDR1 and CDR2: DFQATT, SNEGSKA (reference sequence). Trimming removed 4 bases from V and 0 bases from J, with 13 bases in between.

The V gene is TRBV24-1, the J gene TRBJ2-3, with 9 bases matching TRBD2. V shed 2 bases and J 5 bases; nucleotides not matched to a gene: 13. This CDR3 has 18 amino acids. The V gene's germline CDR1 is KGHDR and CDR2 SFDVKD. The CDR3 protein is CATSDSSFASGVEDTQYF. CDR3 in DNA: TGTGCCACCAGTGATTCCTCGTTTGCTAGCGGGGTCGAAGATACGCAGTATTTT.